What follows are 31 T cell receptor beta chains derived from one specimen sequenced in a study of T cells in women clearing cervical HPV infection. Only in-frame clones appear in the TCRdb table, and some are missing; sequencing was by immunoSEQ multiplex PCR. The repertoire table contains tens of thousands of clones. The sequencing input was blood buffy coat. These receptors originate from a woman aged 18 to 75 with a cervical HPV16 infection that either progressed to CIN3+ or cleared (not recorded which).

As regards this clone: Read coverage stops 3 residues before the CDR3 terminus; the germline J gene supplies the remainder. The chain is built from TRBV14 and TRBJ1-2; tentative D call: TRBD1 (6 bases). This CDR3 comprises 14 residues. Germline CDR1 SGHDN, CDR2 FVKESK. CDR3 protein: CASSPSGGGRGYTF. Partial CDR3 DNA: TGTGCCAGCAGCCCTTCGGGAGGGGGTCGGGGC.

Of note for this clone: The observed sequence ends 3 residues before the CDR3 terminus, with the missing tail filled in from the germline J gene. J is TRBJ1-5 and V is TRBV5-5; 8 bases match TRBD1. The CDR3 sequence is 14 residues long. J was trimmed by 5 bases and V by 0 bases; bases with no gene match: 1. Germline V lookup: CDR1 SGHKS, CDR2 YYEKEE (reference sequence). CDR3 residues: CASSLVTGDQPQHF. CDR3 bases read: TGTGCCAGCAGCTTGGTGACAGGGGATCAGCCC.

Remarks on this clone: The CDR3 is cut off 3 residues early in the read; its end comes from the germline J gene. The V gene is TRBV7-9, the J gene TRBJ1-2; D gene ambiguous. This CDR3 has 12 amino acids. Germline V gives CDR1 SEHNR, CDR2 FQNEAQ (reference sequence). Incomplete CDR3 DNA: TGTGCCAGCAGCCCCGTCTCTTACAAC. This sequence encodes CASSPVSYN. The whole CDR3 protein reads CASSPVSYNYTF.

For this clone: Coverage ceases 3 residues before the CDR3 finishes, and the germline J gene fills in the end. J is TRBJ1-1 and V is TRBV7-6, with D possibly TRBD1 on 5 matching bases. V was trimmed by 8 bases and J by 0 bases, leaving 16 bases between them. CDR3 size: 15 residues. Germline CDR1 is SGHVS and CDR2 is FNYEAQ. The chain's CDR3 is CASGPGIRVNTEAFF. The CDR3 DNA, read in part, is TGTGCCAGCGGCCCAGGGATCAGGGTGAACACTGAA.

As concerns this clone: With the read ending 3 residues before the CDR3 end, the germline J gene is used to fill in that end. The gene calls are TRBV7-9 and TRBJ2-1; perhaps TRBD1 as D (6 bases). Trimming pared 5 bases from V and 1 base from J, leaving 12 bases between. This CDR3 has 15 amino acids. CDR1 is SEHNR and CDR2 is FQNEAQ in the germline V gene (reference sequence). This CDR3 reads CASSAGTPSYNEQFF. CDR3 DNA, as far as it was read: TGTGCCAGCAGCGCCGGGACACCTTCCTACAATGAG.

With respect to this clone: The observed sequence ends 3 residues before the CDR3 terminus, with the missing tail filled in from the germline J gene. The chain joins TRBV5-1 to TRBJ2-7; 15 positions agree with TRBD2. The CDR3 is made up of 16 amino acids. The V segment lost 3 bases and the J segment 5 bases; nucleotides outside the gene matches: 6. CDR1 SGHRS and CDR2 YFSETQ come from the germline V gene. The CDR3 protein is CASSSGLAGGLDEQYF. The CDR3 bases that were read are TGCGCCAGCAGCTCTGGACTAGCGGGGGGGCTTGACGAG.

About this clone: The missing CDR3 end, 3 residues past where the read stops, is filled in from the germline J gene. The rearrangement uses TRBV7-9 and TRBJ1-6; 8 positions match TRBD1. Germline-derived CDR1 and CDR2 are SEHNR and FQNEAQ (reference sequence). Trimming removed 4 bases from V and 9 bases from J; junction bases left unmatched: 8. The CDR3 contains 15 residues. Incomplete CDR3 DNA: TGTGCCAGCAGCTCCGAGGACAGGGTGGGTTCACCC. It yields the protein CASSSEDRVGSP. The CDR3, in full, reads CASSSEDRVGSPLHF.

CDR3 sequence: CATSDKQGYEQFF. Incomplete CDR3 DNA: TGTGCCACCAGTGATAAACAGGGATATGAG. The rearrangement links TRBV24-1 to TRBJ2-1, with TRBD1 as a possible D gene (6 bases). The missing CDR3 end, 3 residues past where the read stops, is filled in from the germline J gene. The length of the CDR3 is 13 residues. V was shortened by 3 bases and J by 8 bases, with 10 bases between the two germline ends. Per germline, CDR1 KGHDR and CDR2 SFDVKD.

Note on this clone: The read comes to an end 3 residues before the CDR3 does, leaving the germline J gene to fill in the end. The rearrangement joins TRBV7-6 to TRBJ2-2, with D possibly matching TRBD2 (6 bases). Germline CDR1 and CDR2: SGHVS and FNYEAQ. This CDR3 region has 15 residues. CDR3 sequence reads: CASSLERATNEKLFF. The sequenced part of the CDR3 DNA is TGTGCCAGCAGCTTAGAGCGGGCAACTAATGAAAAG.

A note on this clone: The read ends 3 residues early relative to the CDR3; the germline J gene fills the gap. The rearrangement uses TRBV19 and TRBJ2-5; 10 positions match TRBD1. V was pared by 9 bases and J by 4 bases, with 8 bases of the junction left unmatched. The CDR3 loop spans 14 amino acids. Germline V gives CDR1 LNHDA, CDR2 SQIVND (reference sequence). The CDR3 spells CASQDRGRGETQYF. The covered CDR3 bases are TGTGCCAGCCAAGACAGGGGGCGCGGAGAGACC.

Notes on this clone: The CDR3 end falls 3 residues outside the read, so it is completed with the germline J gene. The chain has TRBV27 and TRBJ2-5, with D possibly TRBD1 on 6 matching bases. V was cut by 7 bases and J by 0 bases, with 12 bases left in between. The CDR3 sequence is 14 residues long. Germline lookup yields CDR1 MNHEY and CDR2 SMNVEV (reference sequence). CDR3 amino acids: CASKNGQYQETQYF. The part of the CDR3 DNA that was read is TGTGCCAGCAAAAACGGACAGTACCAAGAGACC.

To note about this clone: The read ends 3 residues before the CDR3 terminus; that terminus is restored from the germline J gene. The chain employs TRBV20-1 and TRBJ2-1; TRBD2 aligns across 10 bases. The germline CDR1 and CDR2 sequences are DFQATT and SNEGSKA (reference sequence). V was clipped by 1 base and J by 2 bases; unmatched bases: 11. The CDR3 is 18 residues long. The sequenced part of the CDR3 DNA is TGCAGTGCTAGAGGGCAAGCGGGGGGGAACGTCCCCTACAATGAG. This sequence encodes CSARGQAGGNVPYNE. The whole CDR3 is CSARGQAGGNVPYNEQFF.

The part of the CDR3 DNA that was read is TGCAGTGCTAGCGGGACTAGCGGGAGTGACAATGAG. Translation: CSASGTSGSDNE. The CDR3, in full, reads CSASGTSGSDNEQFF. V is TRBV20-1 and J is TRBJ2-1; 14 bases are a match to TRBD2. The read comes to an end 3 residues before the CDR3 does, leaving the germline J gene to fill in the end. The CDR3 totals 15 residues. The V gene's germline CDR1 is DFQATT and CDR2 SNEGSKA (reference sequence). V was pared by 3 bases and J by 5 bases, with 3 bases of the junction left unmatched.

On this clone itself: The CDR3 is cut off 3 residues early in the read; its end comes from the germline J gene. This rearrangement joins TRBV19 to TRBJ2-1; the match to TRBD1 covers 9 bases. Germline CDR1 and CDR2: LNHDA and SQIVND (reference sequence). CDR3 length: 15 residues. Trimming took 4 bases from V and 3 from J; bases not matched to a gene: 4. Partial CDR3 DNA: TGTGCCAGTAGTACCGGACAGGGGCTCTACAATGAG. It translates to CASSTGQGLYNE. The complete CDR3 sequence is CASSTGQGLYNEQFF.

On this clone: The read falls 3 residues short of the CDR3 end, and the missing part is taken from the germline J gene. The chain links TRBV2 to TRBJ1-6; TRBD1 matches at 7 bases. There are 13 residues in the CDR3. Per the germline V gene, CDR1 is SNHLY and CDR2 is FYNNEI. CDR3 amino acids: CASTGQTSMALHF. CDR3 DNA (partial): TGTGCCAGCACGGGACAGACCTCGATGGCC.

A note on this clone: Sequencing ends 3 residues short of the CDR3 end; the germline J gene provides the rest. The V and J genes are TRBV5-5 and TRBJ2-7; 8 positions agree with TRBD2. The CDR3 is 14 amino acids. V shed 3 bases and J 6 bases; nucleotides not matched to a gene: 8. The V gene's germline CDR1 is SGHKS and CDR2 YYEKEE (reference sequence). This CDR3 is CASSSAGGGFEQYF. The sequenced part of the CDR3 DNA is TGTGCCAGCAGCTCCGCGGGCGGGGGGTTCGAG.

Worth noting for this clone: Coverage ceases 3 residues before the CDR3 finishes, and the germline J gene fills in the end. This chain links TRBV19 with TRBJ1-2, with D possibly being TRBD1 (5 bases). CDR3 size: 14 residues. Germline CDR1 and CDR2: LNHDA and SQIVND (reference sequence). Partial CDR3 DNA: TGTGCCAGTAGTAGAACCGACAGTTTCTACGAC. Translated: CASSRTDSFYD. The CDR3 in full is CASSRTDSFYDYTF.

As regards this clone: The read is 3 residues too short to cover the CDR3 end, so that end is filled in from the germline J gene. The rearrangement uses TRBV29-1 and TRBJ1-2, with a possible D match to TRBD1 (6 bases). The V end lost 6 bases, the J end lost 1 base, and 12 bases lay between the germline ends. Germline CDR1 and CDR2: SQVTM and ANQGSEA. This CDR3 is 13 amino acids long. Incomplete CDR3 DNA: TGCAGCGTCCGGGACACCAATAACTATGGC. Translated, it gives CSVRDTNNYG. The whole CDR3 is CSVRDTNNYGYTF.

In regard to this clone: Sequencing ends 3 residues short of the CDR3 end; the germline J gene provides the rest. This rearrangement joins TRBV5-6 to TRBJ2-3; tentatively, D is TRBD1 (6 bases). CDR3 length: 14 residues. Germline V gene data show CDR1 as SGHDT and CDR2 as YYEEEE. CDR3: CASSFRTALETQYF. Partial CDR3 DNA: TGTGCCAGCAGCTTTCGGACAGCGCTGGAGACG.

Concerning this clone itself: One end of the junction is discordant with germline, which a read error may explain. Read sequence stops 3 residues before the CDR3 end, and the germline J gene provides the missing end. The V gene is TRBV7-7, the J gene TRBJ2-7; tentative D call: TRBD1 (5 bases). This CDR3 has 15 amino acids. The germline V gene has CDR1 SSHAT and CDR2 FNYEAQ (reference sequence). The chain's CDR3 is CASSLVKGLSYEQYF. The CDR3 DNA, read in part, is TGTGCTAGCAGCCTGGTGAAGGGGCTCTCCTACGAG.

This CDR3 reads CASSSQGSQPQYF. CDR3 bases read: TGTGCCAGCAGCTCCCAGGGGAGTCAGCCG. The J gene is TRBJ2-3, the V gene TRBV7-9; D perhaps matches TRBD1 (6 bases). The CDR3 end falls 3 residues outside the read, so it is completed with the germline J gene. This CDR3 spans 13 amino acids. Germline V gene lookup returns CDR1 SEHNR and CDR2 FQNEAQ (reference sequence).

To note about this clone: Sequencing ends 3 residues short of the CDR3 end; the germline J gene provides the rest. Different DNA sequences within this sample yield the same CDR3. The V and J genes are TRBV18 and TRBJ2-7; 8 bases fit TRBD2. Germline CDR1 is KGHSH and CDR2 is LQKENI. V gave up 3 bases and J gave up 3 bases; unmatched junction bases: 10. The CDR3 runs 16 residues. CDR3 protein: CASSPITSGGGYEQYF. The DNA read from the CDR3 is TGTGCCAGCTCACCGATTACTAGCGGAGGAGGCTACGAG.

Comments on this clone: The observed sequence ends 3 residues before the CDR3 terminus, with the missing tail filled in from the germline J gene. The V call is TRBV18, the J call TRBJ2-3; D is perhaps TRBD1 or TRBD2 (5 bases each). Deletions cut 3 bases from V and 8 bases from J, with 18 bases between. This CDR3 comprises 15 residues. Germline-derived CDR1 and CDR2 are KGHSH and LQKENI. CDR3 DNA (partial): TGTGCCAGCTCACCTTCGGACACCATGAGGGGTACG. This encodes CASSPSDTMRGT. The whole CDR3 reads CASSPSDTMRGTQYF.

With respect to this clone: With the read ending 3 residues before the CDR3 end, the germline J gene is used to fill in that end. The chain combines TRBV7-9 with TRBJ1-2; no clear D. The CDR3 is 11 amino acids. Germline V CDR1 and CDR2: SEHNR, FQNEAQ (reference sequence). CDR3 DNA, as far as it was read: TGTGCCAGCAGCTATAACTACGAC. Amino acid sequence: CASSYNYD. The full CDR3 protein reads CASSYNYDYTF.

The CDR3 is CASSPLTSGSKTQYF. CDR3 DNA (partial): TGTGCCAGCAGCCCATTGACTAGCGGGAGCAAGACG. The V gene is TRBV7-2, the J gene TRBJ2-3; TRBD2 agrees at 12 bases. The read gets to within 3 residues of the CDR3 end, and the germline J gene fills in the rest. The germline gives CDR1 SGHTA, CDR2 FQGNSA. The CDR3 runs 15 residues.

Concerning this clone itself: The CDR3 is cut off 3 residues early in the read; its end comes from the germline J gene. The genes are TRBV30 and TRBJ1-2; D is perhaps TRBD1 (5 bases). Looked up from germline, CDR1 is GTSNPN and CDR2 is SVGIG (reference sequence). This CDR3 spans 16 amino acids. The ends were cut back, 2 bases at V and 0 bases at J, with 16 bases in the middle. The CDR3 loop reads CAWSKTAGTSNYGYTF. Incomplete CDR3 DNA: TGTGCCTGGAGTAAGACAGCCGGTACCTCTAACTATGGC.

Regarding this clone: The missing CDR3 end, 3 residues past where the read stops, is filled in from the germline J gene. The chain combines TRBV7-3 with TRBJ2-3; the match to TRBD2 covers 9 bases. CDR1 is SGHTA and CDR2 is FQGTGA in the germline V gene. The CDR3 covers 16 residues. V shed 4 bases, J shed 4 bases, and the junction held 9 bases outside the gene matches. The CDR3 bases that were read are TGTGCCAGCAGCTCTACCGGGACTAGCAAAGCAGATACG. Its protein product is CASSSTGTSKADT. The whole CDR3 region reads CASSSTGTSKADTQYF.

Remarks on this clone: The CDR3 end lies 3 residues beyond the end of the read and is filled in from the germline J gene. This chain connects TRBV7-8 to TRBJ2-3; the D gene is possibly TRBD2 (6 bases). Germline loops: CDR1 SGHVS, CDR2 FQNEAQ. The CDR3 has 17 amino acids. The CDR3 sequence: CASSWAYSGAGGETQYF. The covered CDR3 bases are TGTGCCAGCAGCTGGGCCTACAGTGGGGCTGGAGGGGAGACG.

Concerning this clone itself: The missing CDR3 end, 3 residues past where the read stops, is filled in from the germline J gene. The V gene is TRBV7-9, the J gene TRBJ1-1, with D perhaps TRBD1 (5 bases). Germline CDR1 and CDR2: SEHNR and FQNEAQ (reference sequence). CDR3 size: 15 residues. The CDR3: CASSKGREGNSPAFF. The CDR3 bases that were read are TGTGCCAGCAGTAAGGGCCGAGAGGGGAATTCACCA.

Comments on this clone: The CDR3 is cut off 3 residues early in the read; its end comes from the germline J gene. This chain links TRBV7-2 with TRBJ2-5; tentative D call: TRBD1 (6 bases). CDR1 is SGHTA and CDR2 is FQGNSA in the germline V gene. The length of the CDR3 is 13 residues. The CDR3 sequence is CASSIRQADTQYF. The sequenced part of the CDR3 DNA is TGTGCCAGCAGCATCCGACAGGCCGATACC.

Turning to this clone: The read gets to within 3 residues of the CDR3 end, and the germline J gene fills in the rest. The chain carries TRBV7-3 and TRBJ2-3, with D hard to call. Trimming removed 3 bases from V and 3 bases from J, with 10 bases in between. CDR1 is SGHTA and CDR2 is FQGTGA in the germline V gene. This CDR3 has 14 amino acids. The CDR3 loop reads CASSFLGGTDTQYF. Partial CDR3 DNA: TGTGCCAGCAGCTTCCTCGGCGGTACAGATACG.